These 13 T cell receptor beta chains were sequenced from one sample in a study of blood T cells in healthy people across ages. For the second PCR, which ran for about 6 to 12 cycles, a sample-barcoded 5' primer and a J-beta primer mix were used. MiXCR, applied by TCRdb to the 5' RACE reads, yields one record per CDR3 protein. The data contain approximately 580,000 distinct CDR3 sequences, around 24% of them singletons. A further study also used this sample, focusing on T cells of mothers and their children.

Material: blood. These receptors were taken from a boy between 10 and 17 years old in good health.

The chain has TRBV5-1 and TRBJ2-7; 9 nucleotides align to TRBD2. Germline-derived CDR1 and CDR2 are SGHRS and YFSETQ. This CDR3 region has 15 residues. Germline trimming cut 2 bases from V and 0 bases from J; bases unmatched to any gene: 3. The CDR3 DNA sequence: TGCGCCAGCAGCTTACCTAGCGGGGACTCCTACGAGCAGTACTTC. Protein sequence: CASSLPSGDSYEQYF.

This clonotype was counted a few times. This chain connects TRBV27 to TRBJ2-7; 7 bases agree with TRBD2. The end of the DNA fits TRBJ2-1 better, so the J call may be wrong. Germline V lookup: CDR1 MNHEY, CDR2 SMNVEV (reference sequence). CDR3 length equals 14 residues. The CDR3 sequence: CASSLGARGNEQFF. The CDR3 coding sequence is TGTGCCAGCAGTTTAGGCGCGCGGGGGAATGAGCAGTTCTTC.

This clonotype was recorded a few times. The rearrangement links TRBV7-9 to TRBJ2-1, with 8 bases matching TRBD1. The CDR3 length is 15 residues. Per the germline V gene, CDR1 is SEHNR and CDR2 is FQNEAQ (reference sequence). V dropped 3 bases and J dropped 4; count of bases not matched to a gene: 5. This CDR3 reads CASSFLQGVYNEQFF. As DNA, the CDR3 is TGTGCCAGCAGCTTTCTACAGGGGGTATACAATGAGCAGTTCTTC.

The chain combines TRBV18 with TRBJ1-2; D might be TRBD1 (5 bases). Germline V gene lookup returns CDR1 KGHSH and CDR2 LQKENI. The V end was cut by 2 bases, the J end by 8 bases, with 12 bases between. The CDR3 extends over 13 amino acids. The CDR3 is CASSPGAGLGYTF. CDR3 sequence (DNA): TGTGCCAGCTCACCAGGGGCAGGACTAGGCTACACCTTC. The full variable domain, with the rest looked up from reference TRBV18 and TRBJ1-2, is NAGVMQNPRHLVRRRGQEARLRCSPMKGHSHVYWYRQLPEEGLKFMVYLQKENIIDESGMPKERFSAEFPKEGPSILRIQQVVRGDSAAYFCASSPGAGLGYTFGSGTRLTVV.

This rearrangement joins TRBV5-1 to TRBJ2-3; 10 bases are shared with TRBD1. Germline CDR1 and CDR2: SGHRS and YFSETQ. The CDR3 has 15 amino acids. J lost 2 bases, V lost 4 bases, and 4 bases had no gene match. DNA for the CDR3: TGCGCCAGCAGCGTGGGACAGGGGATCACAGATACGCAGTATTTT. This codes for CASSVGQGITDTQYF.

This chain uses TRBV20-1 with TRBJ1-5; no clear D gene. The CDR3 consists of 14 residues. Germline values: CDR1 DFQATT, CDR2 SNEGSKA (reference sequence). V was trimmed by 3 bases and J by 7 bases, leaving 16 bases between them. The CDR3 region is CSASVGTANQPQHF. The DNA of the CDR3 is TGCAGTGCTAGTGTGGGAACAGCCAACCAGCCCCAGCATTTT.

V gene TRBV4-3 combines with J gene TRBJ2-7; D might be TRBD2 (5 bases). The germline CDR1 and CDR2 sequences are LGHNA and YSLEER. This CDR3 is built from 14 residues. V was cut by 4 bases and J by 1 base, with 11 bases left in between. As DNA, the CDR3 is TGCGCCAGCAGCCGAGGGTACCCATCCTACGAGCAGTACTTC. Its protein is CASSRGYPSYEQYF.

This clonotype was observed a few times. The CDR3 DNA is TGCAGTGCTGCAGTGCCTTGGGGGGCCGGACGCGAGCAGTACTTC. Residues: CSAAVPWGAGREQYF. The chain employs TRBV20-1 and TRBJ2-7, with D possibly being TRBD1 or TRBD2 (6 bases each). Germline loops: CDR1 DFQATT, CDR2 SNEGSKA (reference sequence). Between the trimmed V and J ends, which lost 5 bases and 6 bases, there was a span of 23 bases. CDR3 length: 15 amino acids.

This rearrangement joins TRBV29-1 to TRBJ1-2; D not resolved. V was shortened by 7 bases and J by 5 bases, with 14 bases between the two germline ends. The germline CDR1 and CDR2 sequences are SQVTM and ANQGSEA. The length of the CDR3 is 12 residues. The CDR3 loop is CSGGTWRYGYTF. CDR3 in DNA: TGCAGCGGAGGAACCTGGAGGTATGGCTACACCTTC.

The CDR3 sequence: CASSIGSYNSPLHF. CDR3 nucleotide sequence: TGTGCCAGCTCCATCGGCTCCTATAATTCACCCCTCCACTTT. This sequence joins TRBV5-6 and TRBJ1-6; no definite D call. Trimming removed 7 bases from V and 0 bases from J, with 8 bases in between. In germline, CDR1 is SGHDT, CDR2 YYEEEE. This CDR3 has 14 residues.

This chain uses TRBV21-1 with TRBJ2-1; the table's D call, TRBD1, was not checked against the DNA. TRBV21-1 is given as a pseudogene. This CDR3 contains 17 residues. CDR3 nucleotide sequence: TGTGCCAGCAGCATCAACCTGGCCCGGGATTTATACAATGAGCAGTTCTTC. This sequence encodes CASSINLARDLYNEQFF.

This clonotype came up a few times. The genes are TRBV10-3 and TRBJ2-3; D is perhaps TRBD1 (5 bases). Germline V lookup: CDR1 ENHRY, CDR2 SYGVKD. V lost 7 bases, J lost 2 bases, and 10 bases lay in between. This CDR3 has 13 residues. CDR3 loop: CAIMRQSTDTQYF. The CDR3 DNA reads TGTGCCATCATGAGACAGTCCACAGATACGCAGTATTTT.

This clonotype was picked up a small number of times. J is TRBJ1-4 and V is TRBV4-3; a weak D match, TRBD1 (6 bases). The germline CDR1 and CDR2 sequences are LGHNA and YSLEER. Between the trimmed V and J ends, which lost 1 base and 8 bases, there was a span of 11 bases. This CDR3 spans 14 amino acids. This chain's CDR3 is CASSQGGAQEKLFF. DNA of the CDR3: TGCGCCAGCAGCCAAGGGGGGGCTCAGGAAAAACTGTTTTTT.